These 17 T cell receptor beta chains came from one sample sequenced in a study of blood T cell repertoires in COVID-19. Assay used: immunoSEQ multiplex PCR; TCRdb lists only in-frame clones, some missing. The table records about 300,000 clones, more than 75% of them present only once. Sequences were obtained from peripheral blood. These receptors originate from a woman aged 45-59 years with acute or convalescent COVID-19.

The chain uses TRBV7-2 and TRBJ2-7; 13 nucleotides line up with TRBD2. CDR1 and CDR2 (germline): SGHTA, FQGNSA. V was clipped by 5 bases and J by 0 bases; unmatched bases: 7. This CDR3 is built from 17 residues. Written as DNA, the CDR3 is TGTGCCAGCAGCCAAGGACTAGCGGGAGTTACCTCCTACGAGCAGTACTTC. The encoded protein is CASSQGLAGVTSYEQYF.

The chain has TRBV20-1 and TRBJ2-7; TRBD2 matches 7 bases. The V and J ends lost 3 bases and 2 bases, in that order; junction bases with no gene match: 1. The CDR3 runs to 12 residues. In germline, CDR1 is DFQATT, CDR2 SNEGSKA (reference sequence). CDR3 coding DNA: TGCAGTGCTAGTCGGGGGGCCTACGAGCAGTACTTC. This codes for CSASRGAYEQYF.

This clone was seen only once. This rearrangement joins TRBV19 to TRBJ2-7; 12 bases line up with TRBD1. The V and J ends lost 3 bases and 6 bases, in that order; junction bases with no gene match: 6. Germline CDR1 LNHDA, CDR2 SQIVND (reference sequence). The CDR3 is 15 amino acids. The CDR3 reads CASSITGTGGSEQYF. CDR3 in DNA: TGTGCCAGTAGTATTACCGGGACAGGGGGCTCCGAGCAGTACTTC.

The CDR3 loop is CAGSFSPGGYTF. The CDR3 DNA is TGTGCCGGCTCCTTCTCCCCCGGGGGCTACACCTTC. The rearrangement links TRBV2 to TRBJ1-2; D gene ambiguous. CDR1 is SNHLY and CDR2 is FYNNEI in the germline V gene. V lost 11 bases and J lost 8, with 18 bases in between. This CDR3 contains 12 residues.

The J gene is TRBJ2-7, the V gene TRBV28, with 9 bases identical to TRBD2. This CDR3 has 15 residues. V shed 6 bases, J shed 3 bases, and the junction held 9 bases outside the gene matches. Germline V gene data show CDR1 as MDHEN and CDR2 as SYDVKM. CDR3 residues: CASSFSGSLLYEQYF. The CDR3 DNA is TGTGCCAGCAGCTTTAGCGGGAGCCTCCTCTACGAGCAGTACTTC. The full variable domain, completed using reference TRBV28 and TRBJ2-7, is DVKVTQSSRYLVKRTGEKVFLECVQDMDHENMFWYRQDPGLGLRLIYFSYDVKMKEKGDIPEGYSVSREKKERFSLILESASTNQTSMYLCASSFSGSLLYEQYFGPGTRLTVT.

V gene TRBV18 combines with J gene TRBJ1-2, with TRBD1 identical over 9 bases. Germline values: CDR1 KGHSH, CDR2 LQKENI. The J segment lost 7 bases and the V segment lost 3 bases, leaving 12 bases of the junction unmatched. The CDR3 loop spans 16 amino acids. The CDR3 nucleotides are TGTGCCAGCTCACCTACCCCCGGGACAGGGTCTCCTGGCTACACCTTC. Protein: CASSPTPGTGSPGYTF.

This sequence joins TRBV5-1 and TRBJ1-6, with D possibly being TRBD1 (5 bases). Germline V gives CDR1 SGHRS, CDR2 YFSETQ. The CDR3 length is 14 residues. Between the trimmed V and J ends, which lost 3 bases and 7 bases, there was a span of 11 bases. The CDR3 nucleotides are TGCGCCAGCAGCTCCTCAGGGTGGAATTCACCCCTCCACTTT. It codes for CASSSSGWNSPLHF.

This chain uses TRBV2 with TRBJ2-7; D uncertain. The V end lost 4 bases, the J end lost 4 bases, and 14 bases lay between the germline ends. The CDR3 loop spans 14 amino acids. Germline V gene lookup returns CDR1 SNHLY and CDR2 FYNNEI. CDR3 sequence (DNA): TGTGCCAGCAGTGTGATAGGAGTTGTTTACGAGCAGTACTTC. Translated: CASSVIGVVYEQYF.

The J gene is TRBJ1-1, the V gene TRBV28; 9 nucleotides agree with TRBD1. CDR3 length: 16 amino acids. Germline lookup yields CDR1 MDHEN and CDR2 SYDVKM. V lost 6 bases, J lost 4 bases, and 12 bases stayed unmatched. The chain's CDR3 is CASRPPQQGAGTEAFF. CDR3 nucleotides: TGTGCCAGCAGACCTCCTCAACAGGGGGCTGGCACTGAAGCTTTCTTT.

J is TRBJ1-2 and V is TRBV6-2 or TRBV6-3; no reliable D call. Trimming stripped 6 bases from V and 9 bases from J, with 20 bases between. Germline lookup yields CDR1 MNHEY and CDR2 SVGEGT. The CDR3 is 14 residues long. The CDR3 DNA sequence: TGTGCCAGCAGCCCCCGGAGGACCGGTGGAAGCTACACCTTC. Translating it yields CASSPRRTGGSYTF.

The chain carries TRBV2 and TRBJ1-2, with TRBD1 matching 8 bases. J gave up 7 bases and V 6 bases, and 1 base lay outside the gene matches. The CDR3 spans 11 residues. Per the germline V gene, CDR1 is SNHLY and CDR2 is FYNNEI. CDR3 region: CASSRGLGYTF. The CDR3 coding sequence is TGTGCCAGCAGCAGGGGGCTTGGCTACACCTTC.

The chain has TRBV7-8 and TRBJ1-2; D gene ambiguous. The germline V and J ends were trimmed by 4 bases and 5 bases, with 17 bases remaining between them. Germline-derived CDR1 and CDR2 are SGHVS and FQNEAQ. This CDR3 has 15 residues. The CDR3, as DNA: TGTGCCAGCAGCTCACCCCGGGGAGGGAGGTATGGCTACACCTTC. Protein product: CASSSPRGGRYGYTF.

The chain recombines TRBV29-1 with TRBJ1-2; 10 bases are shared with TRBD1. V gave up 6 bases and J gave up 7 bases; unmatched junction bases: 11. CDR3 size: 14 residues. Germline CDR1 SQVTM, CDR2 ANQGSEA. The CDR3 reads CSVERQGARFGYTF. CDR3 coding DNA: TGCAGCGTAGAGCGACAGGGGGCGAGATTTGGCTACACCTTC. Variable domain in full (rest from reference TRBV29-1 and TRBJ1-2): SAVISQKPSRDICQRGTSLTIQCQVDSQVTMMFWYRQQPGQSLTLIATANQGSEATYESGFVIDKFPISRPNLTFSTLTVSNMSPEDSSIYLCSVERQGARFGYTFGSGTRLTVV.

This chain joins TRBV28 and TRBJ2-7; D possibly corresponds to TRBD1 (6 bases). Between the trimmed V and J ends, which lost 5 bases and 5 bases, there was a span of 19 bases. In germline, CDR1 is MDHEN, CDR2 SYDVKM. CDR3 size: 15 residues. The CDR3 nucleotides read TGTGCCAGCAGTCCGACAGGAATCCTCCGCGACGAGCAGTACTTC. This gives the protein CASSPTGILRDEQYF.

This rearrangement joins TRBV7-9 to TRBJ2-7, with D possibly TRBD2 on 6 matching bases. Germline V gene lookup returns CDR1 SEHNR and CDR2 FQNEAQ (reference sequence). The ends were cut back, 5 bases at V and 3 bases at J, with 17 bases in the middle. CDR3 length: 15 amino acids. CDR3 sequence: CASSHSGSPNYEQYF. In DNA, the CDR3 is TGTGCCAGCAGCCATAGCGGTAGCCCCAACTACGAGCAGTACTTC.

This rearrangement joins TRBV12-3 or TRBV12-4 to TRBJ1-1; no clear D gene. The CDR3 length is 13 residues. V lost 5 bases and J 1 base, leaving 8 bases between the germline ends. DNA for the CDR3: TGTGCCAGCAGTACGCGAAGGAACACTGAAGCTTTCTTT. Translating it yields CASSTRRNTEAFF.

Only one count was recorded for this clone. The chain carries TRBV28 and TRBJ1-2; D unresolved. Trimming removed 1 base at V and 0 bases at J, with 9 bases between. This CDR3 has 15 residues. Germline CDR1 MDHEN, CDR2 SYDVKM. CDR3 nucleotide sequence: TGTGCCAGCAGTTTATTAATGGACTCTAACTATGGCTACACCTTC. Amino acids: CASSLLMDSNYGYTF.